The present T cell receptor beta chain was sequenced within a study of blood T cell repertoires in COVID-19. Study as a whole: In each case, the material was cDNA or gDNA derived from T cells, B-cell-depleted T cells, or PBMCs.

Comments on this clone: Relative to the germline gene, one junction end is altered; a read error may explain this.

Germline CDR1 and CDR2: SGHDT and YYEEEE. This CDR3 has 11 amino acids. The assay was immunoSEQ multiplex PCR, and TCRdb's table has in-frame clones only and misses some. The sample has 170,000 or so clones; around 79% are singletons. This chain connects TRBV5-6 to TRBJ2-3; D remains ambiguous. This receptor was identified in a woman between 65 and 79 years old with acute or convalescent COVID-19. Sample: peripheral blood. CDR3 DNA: TGTGCCAGCAGCTTGTCGTTGAGGCAAGAGTTT. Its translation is CASSLSLRQEF.